This passage covers 5 T cell receptor beta chains from one sample sequenced in a study of shared clonotypes between healthy human individuals. The protocol was immunoSEQ multiplex PCR, while the TCRdb copy is restricted to in-frame clones and leaves out a portion. The sample includes more than 2 million clones, roughly 95% of them seen just once. The source material was naive CD4+ T cells sorted from blood. This sample's subset: CD45RA+ positively selected. Source of these receptors: a man aged 18 to 35 in good health.

The chain uses TRBV5-1 and TRBJ1-3; 7 bases are a match to TRBD1. The germline CDR1 and CDR2 sequences are SGHRS and YFSETQ. V gave up 0 bases and J gave up 0 bases; unmatched junction bases: 3. The CDR3 is 16 amino acids. This chain's CDR3 is CASSLVGQDSGNTIYF. DNA of the CDR3: TGCGCCAGCAGCTTGGTCGGACAGGACTCTGGAAACACCATATATTTT.

This chain uses TRBV30 with TRBJ1-3; D is uncertain. Trimming took off 8 bases at V and 0 bases at J, with 11 bases between the two ends. Germline V gene sequence: CDR1 GTSNPN, CDR2 SVGIG (reference sequence). The CDR3 spans 13 residues. This CDR3 reads CAREGDSGNTIYF. CDR3 nucleotide sequence: TGTGCCCGAGAAGGTGACTCTGGAAACACCATATATTTT.

The chain couples TRBV6-1 to TRBJ2-7, with 7 nucleotides matching TRBD1. V lost 0 bases, J lost 6 bases, and 11 bases stayed unmatched. The germline gives CDR1 MNHNS, CDR2 SASEGT. This CDR3 spans 16 amino acids. CDR3 in DNA: TGTGCCAGCAGTGAAGCGCTTCCGGCGACAGGGTTCGAGCAGTACTTC. As protein: CASSEALPATGFEQYF.

CDR3 protein: CATGQGAGGYTF. The CDR3 coding sequence is TGTGCCACCGGCCAGGGGGCGGGGGGCTACACCTTC. The chain recombines TRBV2 with TRBJ1-2; 8 nucleotides match TRBD1. CDR1 and CDR2 (germline): SNHLY, FYNNEI. The CDR3 is 12 amino acids. The junction had 9 bases not matched to a gene; V was cut back by 10 bases and J by 8 bases.

V and J are TRBV5-6 and TRBJ1-2; D ambiguous. The CDR3 length is 16 residues. From germline, CDR1 is SGHDT and CDR2 YYEEEE. V lost 5 bases to trimming and J lost 5 bases, with 22 bases between them. CDR3 sequence (DNA): TGTGCCAGCAGAATGACTCTCGAAGACCATTTTTATGGCTACACCTTC. Protein: CASRMTLEDHFYGYTF. Supplemented by reference TRBV5-6 and TRBJ1-2, the full variable domain reads DAGVTQSPTHLIKTRGQQVTLRCSPKSGHDTVSWYQQALGQGPQFIFQYYEEEERQRGNFPDRFSGHQFPNYSSELNVNALLLGDSALYLCASRMTLEDHFYGYTFGSGTRLTVV.